The 31 T cell receptor beta chains below were found in one sample sequenced in a study of T cells in Graves' hyperthyroidism and ophthalmopathy. Regions amplified from RNA transcripts were the TCR beta CDR3 regions. During a first-round RT-PCR of the TCR CDR3, the HTBI primer set was used. Using its own MiXCR run on the multiplex PCR reads, TCRdb lists one record per CDR3 protein. The table includes roughly 750,000 distinct CDR3 sequences, roughly 15% detected once. Sequences were obtained from blood. All receptors come from a man between 18 and 35 years old with Graves' hyperthyroidism.

This clonotype was seen ten or more times. V gene TRBV11-3 combines with J gene TRBJ2-3; 7 nucleotides match TRBD2. The CDR3 is 16 amino acids. Germline CDR1 SGHNT, CDR2 YENEEA. The V and J ends lost 2 bases and 2 bases, in that order; junction bases with no gene match: 7. The CDR3 sequence: CASSLLRGSATDTQYF. The DNA for the CDR3 is TGTGCCAGCAGCTTACTTCGCGGGAGTGCCACAGATACGCAGTATTTT.

This clonotype was counted a single time. The chain couples TRBV5-6 to TRBJ2-1, with 8 bases lining up with TRBD2. The CDR3 totals 15 residues. The germline V gene encodes CDR1 SGHDT and CDR2 YYEEEE. The V and J ends lost 3 bases and 1 base, in that order; junction bases with no gene match: 3. Here the CDR3 reads CASSWGLVSYNEQFF. The CDR3 coding sequence is TGTGCCAGCAGCTGGGGACTAGTTTCCTACAATGAGCAGTTCTTC.

This clonotype was counted only a few times. This chain uses TRBV20-1 with TRBJ1-2; TRBD1 might be the D (5 bases). The CDR3 sequence is 10 residues long. V lost 2 bases and J lost 10, with 8 bases in between. Germline lookup yields CDR1 DFQATT and CDR2 SNEGSKA (reference sequence). CDR3 protein: CSARWGAYTF. As DNA, the CDR3 is TGCAGTGCTAGATGGGGCGCCTACACCTTC.

A word on this clonotype: Possible read error: a much larger clone is one base away. The chain joins TRBV10-3 to TRBJ2-7; 10 positions match TRBD2. CDR1 and CDR2 from the germline V gene are ENHRY and SYGVKD. This CDR3 has 17 residues. The CDR3 DNA sequence: TGTACCATAGCCGGGACTAGCGAAGGGAAGAGCGGCTACGAGCAGTACTTC. This codes for CTIAGTSEGKSGYEQYF.

This clonotype was seen many times. Relative to the germline gene, one junction end is altered; a read error may explain this. The chain employs TRBV29-1 and TRBJ2-1; 9 nucleotides match TRBD1. The CDR3 has 14 residues. Germline V gene data show CDR1 as SQVTM and CDR2 as ANQGSEA. The CDR3 loop is CSAERTGVYNEQFF. CDR3 nucleotide sequence: TGCAGCGCTGAACGGACAGGGGTATACAATGAGCAGTTCTTC.

V usage is TRBV7-2 and J usage is TRBJ2-3; 14 positions agree with TRBD2. CDR1 and CDR2 from the germline V gene are SGHTA and FQGNSA. J lost 0 bases, V lost 5 bases, and 4 bases had no gene match. This CDR3 has 17 amino acids. The CDR3 bases are TGTGCCAGCAGCCGGGGACTAGCGGGAGTGAGCACAGATACGCAGTATTTT. Translating it yields CASSRGLAGVSTDTQYF.

This clonotype was picked up a small number of times. The chain recombines TRBV20-1 with TRBJ2-5, with D unclear. Per the germline V gene, CDR1 is DFQATT and CDR2 is SNEGSKA (reference sequence). V was shortened by 0 bases and J by 2 bases, with 13 bases between the two germline ends. The CDR3 has 15 residues. CDR3 loop: CSARDQAANQETQYF. The CDR3 DNA reads TGCAGTGCTAGAGATCAAGCTGCTAATCAAGAGACCCAGTACTTC.

This clonotype has just a few counts. A read error may account for a junction end that differs from germline. The J gene is TRBJ2-1, the V gene TRBV29-1; 10 bases agree with TRBD1. This CDR3 has 15 residues. Germline V gene lookup returns CDR1 SQVTM and CDR2 ANQGSEA. Here the CDR3 reads CSGIRQGALVNEQLF. For the CDR3, the DNA is TGCAGCGGAATAAGACAGGGGGCCTTAGTCAATGAGCAGCTCTTC.

This clonotype was observed at least ten times. This chain connects TRBV18 to TRBJ2-7; 8 nucleotides agree with TRBD1. The CDR3 covers 13 residues. Germline trimming cut 5 bases from V and 3 bases from J; bases unmatched to any gene: 3. Germline V gene sequence: CDR1 KGHSH, CDR2 LQKENI. For the CDR3, the DNA is TGTGCCAGCTCATCGGGACAGGACTACGAGCAGTACTTC. Protein: CASSSGQDYEQYF.

This clonotype was found a few times. The chain combines TRBV20-1 with TRBJ2-3; 12 bases line up with TRBD2. CDR1 is DFQATT, CDR2 SNEGSKA, per germline (reference sequence). CDR3 length: 16 residues. J was trimmed by 4 bases and V by 6 bases; bases with no gene match: 11. Written as DNA, the CDR3 is TGCAGTGCCGTTACACCGGGACTAGCGGGCGCAGATACGCAGTATTTT. Encoded protein: CSAVTPGLAGADTQYF.

In its sample, this clonotype was seen many times. This chain uses TRBV20-1 with TRBJ2-7; D perhaps matches TRBD2 (6 bases). This CDR3 spans 13 amino acids. V lost 3 bases and J 6 bases, leaving 15 bases between the germline ends. Per the germline V gene, CDR1 is DFQATT and CDR2 is SNEGSKA (reference sequence). CDR3 nucleotide sequence: TGCAGTGCTAGGGGGGGAACATCGGGCGAGCAGTACTTC. Encoded protein: CSARGGTSGEQYF.

The chain combines TRBV4-1 with TRBJ1-2; D is ambiguous. V was pared by 3 bases and J by 6 bases, with 8 bases between. This CDR3 contains 12 residues. Per germline, CDR1 MGHRA and CDR2 YSYEKL. CDR3 coding DNA: TGCGCCAGCAGCCACCAGGATCATGGCTACACCTTC. Translating it yields CASSHQDHGYTF.

On this clonotype: Sequence at one end of the junction differs from germline and may be a read error. This chain joins TRBV28 and TRBJ2-6; D possibly matches TRBD1 or TRBD2 (6 bases each). Looked up from germline, CDR1 is MDHEN and CDR2 is SYDVKM. This CDR3 is built from 15 residues. In nucleotides, the CDR3 is TGTGCCAGCAGAGAAACAGGGCGCGGGGCCGACGTCCTGACTTTC. Protein sequence: CASRETGRGADVLTF. The complete variable domain, with remaining parts taken from reference TRBV28 and TRBJ2-6, reads DVKVTQSSRYLVKRTGEKVFLECVQDMDHENMFWYRQDPGLGLRLIYFSYDVKMKEKGDIPEGYSVSREKKERFSLILESASTNQTSMYLCASRETGRGADVLTFGAGSRLTVL.

The rearrangement uses TRBV28 and TRBJ2-2; D is possibly TRBD1 (6 bases). Trimming shortened V by 3 bases and J by 4 bases, and 12 bases separated the two germline ends. Germline CDR1 and CDR2: MDHEN and SYDVKM. The CDR3 has 15 residues. The chain's CDR3 is CASSFDTGITGELFF. The DNA of the CDR3 is TGTGCCAGCAGTTTTGACACAGGGATCACCGGGGAGCTGTTTTTT.

Comments on this clonotype: This may be a read error: a much more frequent sequence differs by one nucleotide. This sequence joins TRBV28 and TRBJ2-7; D is unclear. The J call is doubtful: the DNA matches TRBJ2-1 better. The CDR3 covers 13 residues. Germline V gives CDR1 MDHEN, CDR2 SYDVKM. CDR3 sequence: CASSLNVFYEQFF. CDR3 sequence (DNA): TGTGCCAGCAGTTTGAACGTCTTCTACGAGCAGTTCTTC.

This clonotype was observed a handful of times. The chain couples TRBV28 to TRBJ2-5, with 7 bases fitting TRBD2. V dropped 8 bases and J dropped 5; count of bases not matched to a gene: 5. The CDR3 is 12 amino acids. Germline lookup yields CDR1 MDHEN and CDR2 SYDVKM. CDR3 amino acids: CASLGGIETQYF. As DNA, the CDR3 is TGTGCCAGCTTGGGGGGGATCGAGACCCAGTACTTC.

In nucleotides, the CDR3 is TGTGCCAGCATCATAGGGGGTTGGGGCGGGGAGCTGTTTTTT. Protein product: CASIIGGWGGELFF. The chain links TRBV12-3 or TRBV12-4 to TRBJ2-2, with D perhaps matching TRBD1 (6 bases). V lost 7 bases and J 7 bases, leaving 16 bases between the germline ends. The CDR3 runs to 14 residues.

This clonotype was picked up a small number of times. The chain couples TRBV24-1 to TRBJ2-1; the match to TRBD2 covers 7 bases. This CDR3 is built from 13 residues. Germline CDR1 reads KGHDR; CDR2 reads SFDVKD. Trimming cost V 7 bases and J 8 bases; bases outside gene matches: 7. CDR3 coding DNA: TGTGCCACCAGGCCGGGCGGGAGAGATGAGCAGTTCTTC. It encodes CATRPGGRDEQFF.

This clonotype was picked up a small number of times. The chain employs TRBV19 and TRBJ2-1, with 10 bases identical to TRBD2. The CDR3 consists of 15 residues. Germline V gives CDR1 LNHDA, CDR2 SQIVND (reference sequence). Trimming at V came to 2 bases and at J to 6 bases, leaving 4 bases not matched to a gene. CDR3 protein: CASSISSGSINEQFF. The CDR3 nucleotides are TGTGCCAGTAGTATATCTAGCGGGAGTATCAATGAGCAGTTCTTC.

This clonotype was found a few times. This chain joins TRBV28 and TRBJ2-1, with D unresolved. V dropped 6 bases and J dropped 4 bases, with 10 bases sitting between them. The CDR3 totals 13 residues. The germline V gene encodes CDR1 MDHEN and CDR2 SYDVKM. CDR3 protein: CASRQMEYNEQFF. The DNA of the CDR3 is TGTGCCAGCAGACAAATGGAATACAATGAGCAGTTCTTC.

This clonotype was counted ten times or more. The gene calls are TRBV12-3 or TRBV12-4 and TRBJ2-7; 8 nucleotides line up with TRBD2. The CDR3 runs to 12 residues. V shed 2 bases, J shed 10 bases, and the junction held 4 bases outside the gene matches. CDR3 coding DNA: TGTGCCAGCAGTTTATCGGGGACTAGTCAGTACTTC. It specifies CASSLSGTSQYF.

The CDR3 protein is CASSLGGAVSYNEQFF. DNA for the CDR3: TGTGCCAGCAGCTTAGGAGGGGCGGTATCCTACAATGAGCAGTTCTTC. The genes are TRBV7-9 and TRBJ2-1; D may be TRBD1 or TRBD2 (5 bases each). Per the germline V gene, CDR1 is SEHNR and CDR2 is FQNEAQ (reference sequence). The length of the CDR3 is 16 residues. The V gene lost 1 base and the J gene lost 1 base, with 11 bases spanning the gap. The variable domain in full, with the rest retrieved from reference TRBV7-9 and TRBJ2-1, is DTGVSQNPRHKITKRGQNVTFRCDPISEHNRLYWYRQTLGQGPEFLTYFQNEAQLEKSRLLSDRFSAERPKGSFSTLEIQRTEQGDSAMYLCASSLGGAVSYNEQFFGPGTRLTVL.

Many counts were recorded for this clonotype. A read error may account for a junction end that differs from germline. The chain has TRBV7-9 and TRBJ1-1; D gene ambiguous. The germline V gene has CDR1 SEHNR and CDR2 FQNEAQ (reference sequence). The CDR3 contains 13 residues. CDR3 sequence (DNA): TGCGCCAGCAGCTTGCCCCTGAACACTGAAGCTTTCTTT. Protein product: CASSLPLNTEAFF.

The chain links TRBV5-1 to TRBJ1-3; D unresolved. The V gene's germline CDR1 is SGHRS and CDR2 YFSETQ. The ends were cut back, 4 bases at V and 0 bases at J, with 14 bases in the middle. CDR3 length: 16 residues. CDR3 sequence reads: CASSLIGLVSGNTIYF. CDR3 DNA sequence: TGCGCCAGCAGCCTAATTGGACTGGTCTCTGGAAACACCATATATTTT.

This clonotype was detected many times. The V and J genes are TRBV10-3 and TRBJ2-2; TRBD1 matches 9 bases. The CDR3 is made up of 14 amino acids. Germline V CDR1 and CDR2: ENHRY, SYGVKD. Unmatched junction bases numbered 4, after V lost 6 bases and J lost 5 bases. CDR3 protein: CAISRDRETGELFF. The CDR3, as DNA: TGTGCCATCAGCCGGGACAGGGAGACCGGGGAGCTGTTTTTT.

This clonotype was counted ten times or more. Here the CDR3 DNA reads TGCAGTGCGAATCCGGCGCCCTCGGAGACCCAGTACTTC. Translated, it gives CSANPAPSETQYF. This chain joins TRBV20-1 and TRBJ2-5; D remains unclear. Germline V gene lookup returns CDR1 DFQATT and CDR2 SNEGSKA (reference sequence). This CDR3 has 13 residues. Between the trimmed V and J ends, which lost 6 bases and 5 bases, there was a span of 16 bases.

V and J are TRBV20-1 and TRBJ2-7; 8 bases match TRBD2. Germline V gene data show CDR1 as DFQATT and CDR2 as SNEGSKA (reference sequence). The CDR3 loop spans 16 amino acids. J gave up 4 bases and V 7 bases, and 18 bases lay outside the gene matches. The CDR3 nucleotides are TGCAGTGTTTTCGTCACGGGACTAGTCGCAATGTACGAGCAGTACTTC. Its protein is CSVFVTGLVAMYEQYF.

This clonotype was seen ten or more times. This sequence joins TRBV18 and TRBJ2-3, with 10 bases fitting TRBD1. The CDR3 is 15 amino acids. Trimming cost V 7 bases and J 2 bases; bases outside gene matches: 6. Germline V lookup: CDR1 KGHSH, CDR2 LQKENI. The DNA for the CDR3 is TGTGCCAGCTGGTCGGGACAGGGGACCACAGATACGCAGTATTTT. It translates to CASWSGQGTTDTQYF.

V and J are TRBV24-1 and TRBJ2-2; D may be TRBD1 (6 bases). Germline V gives CDR1 KGHDR, CDR2 SFDVKD. V gave up 2 bases and J gave up 4 bases, with 13 bases separating them. This CDR3 has 16 amino acids. CDR3 coding DNA: TGTGCCACCAGTGATTATATGACAGGTCTCACCGGGGAGCTGTTTTTT. Its protein product is CATSDYMTGLTGELFF.

This chain connects TRBV4-1 to TRBJ1-4; maybe TRBD1 (6 bases). The CDR3 is 15 residues long. Trimming took 7 bases from V and 8 from J, leaving 20 bases between them. Germline CDR1 and CDR2: MGHRA and YSYEKL. The CDR3 DNA sequence: TGCGCCAGCACCCCAAGAGCCAGGGGAGGCGAAAAACTGTTTTTT. This encodes CASTPRARGGEKLFF.

This clonotype has a count of ten or more. V gene TRBV18 combines with J gene TRBJ2-1, with D possibly matching TRBD2 (5 bases). V was clipped by 3 bases and J by 10 bases, with 16 bases between them. From germline, CDR1 is KGHSH and CDR2 LQKENI. This CDR3 is 14 amino acids long. CDR3 in amino acids: CASSPLIREDEQFF. CDR3 DNA: TGTGCCAGCTCACCTCTCATTCGGGAAGACGAGCAGTTCTTC. The whole variable domain, filled in from reference TRBV18 and TRBJ2-1, reads NAGVMQNPRHLVRRRGQEARLRCSPMKGHSHVYWYRQLPEEGLKFMVYLQKENIIDESGMPKERFSAEFPKEGPSILRIQQVVRGDSAAYFCASSPLIREDEQFFGPGTRLTVL.